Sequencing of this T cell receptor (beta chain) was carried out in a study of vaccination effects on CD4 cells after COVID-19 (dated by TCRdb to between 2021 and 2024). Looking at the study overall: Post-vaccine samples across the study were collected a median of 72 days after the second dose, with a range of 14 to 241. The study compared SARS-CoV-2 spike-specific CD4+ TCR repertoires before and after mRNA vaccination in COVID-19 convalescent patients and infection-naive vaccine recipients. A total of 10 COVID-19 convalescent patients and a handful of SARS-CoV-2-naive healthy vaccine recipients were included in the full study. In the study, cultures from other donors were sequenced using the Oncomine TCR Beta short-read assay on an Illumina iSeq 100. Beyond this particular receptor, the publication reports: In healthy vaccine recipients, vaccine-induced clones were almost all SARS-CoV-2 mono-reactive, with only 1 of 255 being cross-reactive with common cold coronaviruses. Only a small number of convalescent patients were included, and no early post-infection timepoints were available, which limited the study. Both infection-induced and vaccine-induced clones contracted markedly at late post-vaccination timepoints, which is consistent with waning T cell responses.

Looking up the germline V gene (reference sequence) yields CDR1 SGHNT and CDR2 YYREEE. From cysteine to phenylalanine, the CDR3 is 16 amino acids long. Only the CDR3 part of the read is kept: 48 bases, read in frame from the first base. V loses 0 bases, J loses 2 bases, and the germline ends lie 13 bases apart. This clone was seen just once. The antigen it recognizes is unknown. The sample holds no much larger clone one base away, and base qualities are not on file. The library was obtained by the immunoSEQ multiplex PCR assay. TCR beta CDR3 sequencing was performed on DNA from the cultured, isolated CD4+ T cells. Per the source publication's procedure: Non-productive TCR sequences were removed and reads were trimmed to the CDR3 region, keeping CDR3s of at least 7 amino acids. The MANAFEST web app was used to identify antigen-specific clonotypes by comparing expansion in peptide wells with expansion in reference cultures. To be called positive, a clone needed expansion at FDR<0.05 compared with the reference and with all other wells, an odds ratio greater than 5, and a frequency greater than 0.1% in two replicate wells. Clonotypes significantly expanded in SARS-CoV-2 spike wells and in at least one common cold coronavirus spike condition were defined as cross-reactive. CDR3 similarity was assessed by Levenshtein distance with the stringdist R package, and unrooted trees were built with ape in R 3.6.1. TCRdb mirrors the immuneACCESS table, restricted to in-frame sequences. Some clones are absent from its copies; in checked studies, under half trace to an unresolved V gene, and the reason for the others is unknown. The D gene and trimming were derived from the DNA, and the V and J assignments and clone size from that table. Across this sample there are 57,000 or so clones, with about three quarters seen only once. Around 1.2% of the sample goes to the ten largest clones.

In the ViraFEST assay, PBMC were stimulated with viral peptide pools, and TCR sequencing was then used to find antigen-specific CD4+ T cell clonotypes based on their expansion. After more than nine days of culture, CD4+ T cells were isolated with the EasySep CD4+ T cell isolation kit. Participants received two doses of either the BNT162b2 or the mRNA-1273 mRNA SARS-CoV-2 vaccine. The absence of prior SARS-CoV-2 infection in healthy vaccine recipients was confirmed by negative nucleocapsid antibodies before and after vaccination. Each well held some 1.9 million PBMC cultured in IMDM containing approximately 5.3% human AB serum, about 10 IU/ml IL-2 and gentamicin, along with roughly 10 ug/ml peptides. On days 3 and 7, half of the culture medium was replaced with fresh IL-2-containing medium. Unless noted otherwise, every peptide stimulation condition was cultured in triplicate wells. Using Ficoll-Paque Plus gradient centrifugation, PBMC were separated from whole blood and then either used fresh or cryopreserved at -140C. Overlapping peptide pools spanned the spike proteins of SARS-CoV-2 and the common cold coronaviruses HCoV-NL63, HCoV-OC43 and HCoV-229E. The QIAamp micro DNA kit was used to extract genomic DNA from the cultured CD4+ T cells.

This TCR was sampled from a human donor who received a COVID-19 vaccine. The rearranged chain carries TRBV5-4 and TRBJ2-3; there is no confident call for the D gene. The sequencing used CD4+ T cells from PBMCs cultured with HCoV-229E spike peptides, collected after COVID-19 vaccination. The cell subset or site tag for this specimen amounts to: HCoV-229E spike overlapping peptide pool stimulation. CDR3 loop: CASSLGGGQTTDTQYF. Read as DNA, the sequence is TGTGCCAGCAGCTTGGGGGGTGGGCAGACCACAGATACGCAGTATTTT.